This TCR beta chain was captured by sequencing in a study of CD8 T cells in ankylosing spondylitis. Whole-study results and caveats: Significant enrichment of disease-linked clones was reported in matched ankylosing spondylitis synovial fluid. Seemingly characteristic of ankylosing spondylitis blood was a TCR beta motif consisting of about 8 highly homologous variants.

A single record per CDR3 protein comes from TCRdb applying MiXCR to the 5' RACE reads. The profile shows hundreds of thousands of distinct CDR3 sequences, 30% to 40% of them singletons. This clonotype was counted between two and nine times. The antigen remains unidentified. This CDR3 has 17 amino acids. The ends were cut back, 3 bases at V and 1 base at J, with 16 bases in the middle. Germline CDR1 reads SEHNR; CDR2 reads FQNEAQ (reference sequence). The receptor comes from a male donor with ankylosing spondylitis or in good health (not recorded which). Sequences were obtained from blood, either unsorted or a sorted T cell fraction (not recorded which). The chain is built from TRBV7-9 and TRBJ2-1; D might be TRBD1 (5 bases). The CDR3 DNA sequence: TGTGCCAGCAGCTTCACAGGCGTCGCGAGATCCTACAATGAGCAGTTCTTC. This translates into CASSFTGVARSYNEQFF.